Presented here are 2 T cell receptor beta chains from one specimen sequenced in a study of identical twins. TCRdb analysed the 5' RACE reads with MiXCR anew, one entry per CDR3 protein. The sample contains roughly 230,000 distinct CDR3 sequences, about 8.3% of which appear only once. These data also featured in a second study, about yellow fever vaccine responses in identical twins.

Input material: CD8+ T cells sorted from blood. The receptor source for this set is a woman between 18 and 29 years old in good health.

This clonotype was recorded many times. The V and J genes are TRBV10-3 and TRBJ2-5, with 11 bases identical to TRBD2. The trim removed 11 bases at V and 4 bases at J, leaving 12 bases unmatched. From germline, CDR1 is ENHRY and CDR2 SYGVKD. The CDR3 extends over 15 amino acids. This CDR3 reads CADAELAGARETQYF. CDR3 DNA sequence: TGTGCCGACGCGGAACTAGCGGGAGCCCGAGAGACCCAGTACTTC.

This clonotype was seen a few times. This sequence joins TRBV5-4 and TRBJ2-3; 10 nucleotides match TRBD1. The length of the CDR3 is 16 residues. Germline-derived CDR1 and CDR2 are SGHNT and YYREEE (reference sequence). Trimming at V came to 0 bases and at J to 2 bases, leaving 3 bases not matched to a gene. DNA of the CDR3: TGTGCCAGCAGCTTGGCCGGGACAGGGGTCACAGATACGCAGTATTTT. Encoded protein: CASSLAGTGVTDTQYF.